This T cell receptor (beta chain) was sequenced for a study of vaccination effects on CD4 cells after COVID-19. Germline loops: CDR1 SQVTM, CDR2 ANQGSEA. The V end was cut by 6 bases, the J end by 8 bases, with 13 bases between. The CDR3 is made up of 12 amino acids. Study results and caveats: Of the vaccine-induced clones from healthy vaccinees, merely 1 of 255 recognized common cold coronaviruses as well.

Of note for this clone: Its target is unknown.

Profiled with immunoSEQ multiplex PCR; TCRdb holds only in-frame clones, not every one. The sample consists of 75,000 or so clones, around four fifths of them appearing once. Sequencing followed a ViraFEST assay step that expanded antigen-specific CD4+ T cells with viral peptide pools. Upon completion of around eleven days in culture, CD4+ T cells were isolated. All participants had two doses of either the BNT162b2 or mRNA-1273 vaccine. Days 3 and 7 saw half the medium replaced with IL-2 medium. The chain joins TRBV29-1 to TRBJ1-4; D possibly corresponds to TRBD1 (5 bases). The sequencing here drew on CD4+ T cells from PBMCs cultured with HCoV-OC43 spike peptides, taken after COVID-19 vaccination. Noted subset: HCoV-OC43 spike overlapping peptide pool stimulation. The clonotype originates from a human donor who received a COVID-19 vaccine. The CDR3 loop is CSVDQGGEKLFF. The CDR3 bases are TGCAGCGTGGACCAGGGAGGGGAAAAACTGTTTTTT.